This TCR beta chain was captured by sequencing in a study of vaccination effects on CD4 cells after COVID-19. The wider study: Every participant took two doses of the BNT162b2 or mRNA-1273 vaccine. General study results and limits: Only a few convalescent patients and no early post-infection timepoints featured in the study. Both infection-induced and vaccine-induced clones contracted markedly at late post-vaccination timepoints.

This table comes from immunoSEQ multiplex PCR, and its TCRdb copy is limited to in-frame clones, with some not included. The sample has 30,000 to 45,000 clones; 66% are singletons. Remarks on this clone: The antigen is not known.

Before sequencing took place, the ViraFEST assay used viral peptide pools to expand antigen-specific CD4+ T cells. Culture lasted around eleven days before CD4+ T cell isolation. The healthy vaccine recipients, who had no prior SARS-CoV-2 infection, showed negative nucleocapsid antibodies. The culture medium for 2 million or so PBMC per well included about 9 IU/ml IL-2 and around 10 ug/ml peptides. This sequence was found in a human donor who received a COVID-19 vaccine. This specimen was CD4+ T cells from PBMCs cultured with HCoV-OC43 spike peptides, taken before COVID-19 vaccination. The sample's subset: HCoV-OC43 spike overlapping peptide pool stimulation.

The CDR3 protein is CASSLEGGGRGPDTEAFF. CDR3 coding DNA: TGCGCCAGCAGCTTGGAGGGCGGGGGGCGCGGGCCGGACACTGAAGCTTTCTTT. This chain joins TRBV5-1 and TRBJ1-1; D possibly corresponds to TRBD1 (6 bases). Trimming took 0 bases from V and 3 from J, leaving 21 bases between them. There are 18 residues in the CDR3. CDR1 and CDR2 from the germline V gene are SGHRS and YFSETQ.